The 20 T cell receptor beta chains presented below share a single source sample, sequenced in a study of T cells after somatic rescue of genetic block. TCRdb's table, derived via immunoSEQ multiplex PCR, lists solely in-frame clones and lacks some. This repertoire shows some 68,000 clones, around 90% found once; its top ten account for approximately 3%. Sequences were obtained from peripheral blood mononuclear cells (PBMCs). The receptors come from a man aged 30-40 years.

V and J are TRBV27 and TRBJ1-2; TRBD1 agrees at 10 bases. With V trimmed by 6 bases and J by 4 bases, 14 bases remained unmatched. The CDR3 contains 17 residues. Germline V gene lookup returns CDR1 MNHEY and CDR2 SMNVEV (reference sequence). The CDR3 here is CASRTEGRTGGGYGYTF. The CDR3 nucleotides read TGTGCCAGCAGGACAGAAGGAAGGACAGGGGGTGGCTATGGCTACACCTTC.

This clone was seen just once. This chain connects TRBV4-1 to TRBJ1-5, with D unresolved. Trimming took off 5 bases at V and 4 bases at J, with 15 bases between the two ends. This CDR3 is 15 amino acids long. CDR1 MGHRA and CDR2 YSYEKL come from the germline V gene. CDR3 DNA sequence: TGCGCCAGCAGCGGCCAGACGGAATCGAATCAGCCCCAGCATTTT. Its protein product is CASSGQTESNQPQHF.

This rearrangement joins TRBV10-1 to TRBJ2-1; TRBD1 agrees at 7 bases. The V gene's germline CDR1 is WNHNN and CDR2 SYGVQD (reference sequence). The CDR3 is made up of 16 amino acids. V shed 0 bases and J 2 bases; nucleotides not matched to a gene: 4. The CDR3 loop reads CASSESKGQTYNEQFF. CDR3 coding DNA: TGCGCCAGCAGTGAGTCGAAGGGACAGACCTACAATGAGCAGTTCTTC.

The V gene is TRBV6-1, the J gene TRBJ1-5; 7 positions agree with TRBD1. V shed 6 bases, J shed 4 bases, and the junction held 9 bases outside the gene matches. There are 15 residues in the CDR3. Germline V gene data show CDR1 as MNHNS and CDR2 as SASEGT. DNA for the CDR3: TGTGCCAGCAGATCTTCCGACAGGGCTAATCAGCCCCAGCATTTT. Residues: CASRSSDRANQPQHF.

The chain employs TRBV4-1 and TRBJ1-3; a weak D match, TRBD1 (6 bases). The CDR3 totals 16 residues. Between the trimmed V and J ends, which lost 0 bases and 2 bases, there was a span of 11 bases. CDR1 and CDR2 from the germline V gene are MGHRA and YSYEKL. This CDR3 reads CASSQERAGAGNTIYF. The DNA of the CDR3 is TGCGCCAGCAGCCAAGAAAGGGCAGGGGCTGGAAACACCATATATTTT.

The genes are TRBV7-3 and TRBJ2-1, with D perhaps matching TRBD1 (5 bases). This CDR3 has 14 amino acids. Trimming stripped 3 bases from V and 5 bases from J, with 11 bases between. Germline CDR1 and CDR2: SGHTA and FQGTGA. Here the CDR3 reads CASSFQGADNEQFF. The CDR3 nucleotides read TGTGCCAGCAGCTTTCAAGGGGCCGACAATGAGCAGTTCTTC.

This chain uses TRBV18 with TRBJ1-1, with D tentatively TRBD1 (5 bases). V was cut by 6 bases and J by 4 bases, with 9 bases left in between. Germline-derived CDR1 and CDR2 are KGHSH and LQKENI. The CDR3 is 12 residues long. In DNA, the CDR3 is TGTGCCAGCTCTGGGGGTTCCACTGAAGCTTTCTTT. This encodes CASSGGSTEAFF.

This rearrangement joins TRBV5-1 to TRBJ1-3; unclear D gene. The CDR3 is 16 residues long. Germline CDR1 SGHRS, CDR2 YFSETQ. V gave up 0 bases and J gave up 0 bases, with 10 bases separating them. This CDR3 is CASSLDVSNSGNTIYF. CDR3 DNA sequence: TGCGCCAGCAGCTTGGATGTCTCGAACTCTGGAAACACCATATATTTT.

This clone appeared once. Here the CDR3 DNA reads TGCGCCAGCAGCTTGGTCGAGTTGCTCGTAGGGCTAAATTCCGAAAGCACAGATACGCAGTATTTT. It yields the protein CASSLVELLVGLNSESTDTQYF. V is TRBV5-1 and J is TRBJ2-3; no reliable D call. This CDR3 is 22 amino acids long. The ends were cut back, 0 bases at V and 0 bases at J, with 29 bases in the middle. The germline CDR1 and CDR2 sequences are SGHRS and YFSETQ.

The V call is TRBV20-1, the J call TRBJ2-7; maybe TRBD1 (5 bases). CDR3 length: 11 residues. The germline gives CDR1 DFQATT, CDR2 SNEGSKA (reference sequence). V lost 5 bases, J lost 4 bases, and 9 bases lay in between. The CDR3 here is CSASGFYEQYF. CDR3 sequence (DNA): TGCAGTGCTTCAGGGTTTTACGAGCAGTACTTC.

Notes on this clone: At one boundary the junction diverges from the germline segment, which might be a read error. CDR3 nucleotides: TGTGCCAGCAGCCTAGAGATCTACGAGCAGTACTTC. It encodes CASSLEIYEQYF. V usage is TRBV11-2 and J usage is TRBJ2-7, with D unclear. Germline CDR1 is SGHAT and CDR2 is FQNNGV. This CDR3 has 12 residues.

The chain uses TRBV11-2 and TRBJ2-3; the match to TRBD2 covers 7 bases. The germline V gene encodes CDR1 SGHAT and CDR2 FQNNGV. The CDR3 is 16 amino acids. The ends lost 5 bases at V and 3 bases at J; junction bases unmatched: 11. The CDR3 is CASSPGGGDWTDTQYF. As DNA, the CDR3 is TGTGCCAGCAGCCCGGGGGGTGGGGATTGGACAGATACGCAGTATTTT.

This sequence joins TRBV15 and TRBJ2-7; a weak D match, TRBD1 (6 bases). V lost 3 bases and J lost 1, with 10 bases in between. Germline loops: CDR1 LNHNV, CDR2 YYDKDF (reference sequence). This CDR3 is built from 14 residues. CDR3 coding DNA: TGTGCCACCAGCAGCCCGGACAGATCCTACGAGCAGTACTTC. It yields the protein CATSSPDRSYEQYF.

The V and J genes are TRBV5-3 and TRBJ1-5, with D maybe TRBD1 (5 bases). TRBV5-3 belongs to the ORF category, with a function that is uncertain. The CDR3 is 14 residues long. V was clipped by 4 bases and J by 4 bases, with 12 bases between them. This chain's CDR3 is CARSAGRFNQPQHF. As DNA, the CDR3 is TGTGCCAGAAGCGCGGGACGGTTTAATCAGCCCCAGCATTTT.

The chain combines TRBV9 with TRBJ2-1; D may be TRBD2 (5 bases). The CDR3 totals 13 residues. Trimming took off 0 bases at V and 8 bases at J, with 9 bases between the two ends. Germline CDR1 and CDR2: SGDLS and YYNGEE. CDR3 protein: CASSVVTGYEQFF. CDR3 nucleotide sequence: TGTGCCAGCAGCGTAGTAACGGGGTATGAGCAGTTCTTC.

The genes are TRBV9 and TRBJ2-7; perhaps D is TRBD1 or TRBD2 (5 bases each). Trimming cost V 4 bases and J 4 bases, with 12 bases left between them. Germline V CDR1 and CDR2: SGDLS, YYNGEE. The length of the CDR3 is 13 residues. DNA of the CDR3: TGTGCCAGCAGCCCGGGACCGAGTTACGAGCAGTACTTC. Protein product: CASSPGPSYEQYF.

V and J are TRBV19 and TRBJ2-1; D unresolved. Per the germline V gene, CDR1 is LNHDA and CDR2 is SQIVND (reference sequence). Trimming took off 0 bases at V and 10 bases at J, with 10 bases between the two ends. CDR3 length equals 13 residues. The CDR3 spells CASSIDRSLEQFF. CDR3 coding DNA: TGTGCCAGTAGTATAGATAGAAGTCTGGAGCAGTTCTTC.

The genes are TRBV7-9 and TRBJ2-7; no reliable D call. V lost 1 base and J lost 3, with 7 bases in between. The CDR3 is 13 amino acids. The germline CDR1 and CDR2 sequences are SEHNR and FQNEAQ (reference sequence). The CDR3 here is CASSLDSNYEQYF. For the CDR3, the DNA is TGTGCCAGCAGCTTAGACTCCAACTACGAGCAGTACTTC.

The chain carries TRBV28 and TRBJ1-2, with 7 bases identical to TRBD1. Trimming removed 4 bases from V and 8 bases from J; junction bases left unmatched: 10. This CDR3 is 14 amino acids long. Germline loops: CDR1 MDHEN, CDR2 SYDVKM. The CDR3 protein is CASSSQQGSKGYTF. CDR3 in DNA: TGTGCCAGCAGTTCCCAACAGGGGAGTAAAGGCTACACCTTC.

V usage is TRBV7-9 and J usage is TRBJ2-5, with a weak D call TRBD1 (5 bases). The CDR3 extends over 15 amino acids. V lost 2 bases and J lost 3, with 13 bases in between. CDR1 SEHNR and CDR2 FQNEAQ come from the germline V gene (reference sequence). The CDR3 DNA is TGTGCCAGCAGCTTAACAGGCTGGTTGGAAGAGACCCAGTACTTC. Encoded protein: CASSLTGWLEETQYF.